Presented here are 17 T cell receptor beta chains from one specimen sequenced in a study of molecular identifiers for immune sequencing clone quantification. TCRdb re-analysed the PCR reads in MiXCR, keeping a single row per CDR3 protein. The sample has roughly 65,000 distinct CDR3 sequences, about 17% seen once. The sample was naive CD8+ T cells from blood, with Jurkat cell RNA spiked in. The subset was: FACS-sorted CD8+CD4-CCR7+CD45RA+ naive T cells. The origin of the receptors is a human donor in good health. Some libraries in this study had Jurkat cell RNA spiked in.

This clonotype has at least ten counts. This chain links TRBV27 with TRBJ2-2, with D possibly being TRBD1 (6 bases). The germline gives CDR1 MNHEY, CDR2 SMNVEV (reference sequence). This CDR3 is 17 amino acids long. The V end lost 3 bases, the J end lost 1 base, and 15 bases lay between the germline ends. CDR3 bases: TGTGCCAGCAGTTTTTTGTTTCCACAGGGGAACACCGGGGAGCTGTTTTTT. It encodes CASSFLFPQGNTGELFF.

The sample holds many counts of this clonotype. The chain is built from TRBV27 and TRBJ2-7, with TRBD2 matching over 7 bases. V was pared by 7 bases and J by 3 bases, with 12 bases of the junction left unmatched. CDR3 length: 15 amino acids. Germline loops: CDR1 MNHEY, CDR2 SMNVEV (reference sequence). The CDR3 reads CASILGRAGDYEQYF. CDR3 bases: TGTGCCAGCATCCTTGGGAGGGCTGGCGACTACGAGCAGTACTTC.

This clonotype was counted many times. The genes are TRBV15 and TRBJ2-1; the match to TRBD1 covers 7 bases. Trimming took 7 bases from V and 8 from J; bases not matched to a gene: 11. CDR1 LNHNV and CDR2 YYDKDF come from the germline V gene (reference sequence). The CDR3 runs to 14 residues. The CDR3 DNA is TGTGCCACCAACCCGGGGACAGCTAACGATGAGCAGTTCTTC. This codes for CATNPGTANDEQFF.

This clonotype was detected many times. The chain has TRBV6-5 and TRBJ2-5; D unclear. V was clipped by 2 bases and J by 5 bases, with 6 bases between them. This CDR3 contains 12 residues. Germline lookup yields CDR1 MNHEY and CDR2 SVGAGI. The DNA of the CDR3 is TGTGCCAGCAGTTACGGTCTGGAGACCCAGTACTTC. This encodes CASSYGLETQYF.

This clonotype is categorized as medium-sized (0.01 to 0.1%). Here the CDR3 DNA reads TGTGCCAGCAGCCAACCGGGACTAGCGGGAGGATCGACAGATACGCAGTATTTT. It translates to CASSQPGLAGGSTDTQYF. This chain uses TRBV4-2 with TRBJ2-3, with TRBD2 matching 15 bases. Germline CDR1 and CDR2: LGHNA and YNFKEQ. CDR3 length equals 18 residues. V lost 2 bases, J lost 3 bases, and 6 bases stayed unmatched.

This clonotype was recorded at least ten times. V gene TRBV25-1 combines with J gene TRBJ2-7; D is unresolved. The CDR3 is made up of 14 amino acids. The germline CDR1 and CDR2 sequences are MGHDK and SYGVNS. V lost 5 bases, J lost 5 bases, and 16 bases lay in between. The CDR3 DNA reads as TGTGCCAGCAGTCAACCCATGGTTCCCGACGAGCAGTACTTC. The encoded protein is CASSQPMVPDEQYF.

This clonotype has a count of ten or more. The V and J genes are TRBV7-9 and TRBJ2-3, with D possibly TRBD1 on 5 matching bases. This CDR3 has 17 residues. V lost 5 bases and J 5 bases, leaving 23 bases between the germline ends. Germline CDR1 and CDR2: SEHNR and FQNEAQ (reference sequence). Here the CDR3 DNA reads TGTGCCAGCAGCCCGACCCTTGGACATCTGGGGCTAGATACGCAGTATTTT. It codes for CASSPTLGHLGLDTQYF.

This clonotype was observed many times. V is TRBV20-1 and J is TRBJ1-5, with no clear D. Per germline, CDR1 DFQATT and CDR2 SNEGSKA (reference sequence). The CDR3 is 14 amino acids. The V gene lost 0 bases and the J gene lost 8 bases, with 14 bases spanning the gap. CDR3 sequence reads: CSARDQTGVEPQHF. In DNA form, the CDR3 reads TGCAGTGCTAGAGACCAGACGGGCGTGGAGCCCCAGCATTTT.

In this sample, this clonotype turned up many times. The chain has TRBV7-9 and TRBJ1-1, with D possibly being TRBD1 (6 bases). The CDR3 is made up of 15 amino acids. Per the germline V gene, CDR1 is SEHNR and CDR2 is FQNEAQ (reference sequence). The V gene lost 1 base and the J gene lost 0 bases, with 9 bases spanning the gap. The CDR3 DNA sequence: TGTGCCAGCAGCTTAGGCAGGGGTTTGAACACTGAAGCTTTCTTT. Translated, it gives CASSLGRGLNTEAFF.

Ten or more counts support this clonotype. The V and J genes are TRBV3-1 and TRBJ2-7; D is ambiguous. The CDR3 has 12 amino acids. CDR1 and CDR2 from the germline V gene are LGHDT and YNNKEL (reference sequence). V lost 1 base, J lost 5 bases, and 6 bases lay in between. The DNA of the CDR3 is TGTGCCAGCAGCCAAGCTGCGCACGAGCAGTACTTC. Protein: CASSQAAHEQYF.

There are many counts of this clonotype. The rearrangement links TRBV7-9 to TRBJ1-5, with 7 bases aligning to TRBD1. V shed 5 bases and J 3 bases; nucleotides not matched to a gene: 7. The germline V gene encodes CDR1 SEHNR and CDR2 FQNEAQ (reference sequence). This CDR3 is built from 15 residues. CDR3 amino acids: CASSAPGQPNQPQHF. The CDR3 DNA is TGTGCCAGCAGCGCACCGGGACAGCCCAATCAGCCCCAGCATTTT.

This clonotype was seen repeatedly, ten times or more. The chain has TRBV14 and TRBJ1-1; TRBD1 might be the D (6 bases). V was trimmed by 1 base and J by 5 bases, leaving 14 bases between them. The CDR3 loop spans 15 amino acids. CDR1 is SGHDN, CDR2 FVKESK, per germline. The CDR3 protein is CASSQAFRGRTEAFF. The CDR3, as DNA: TGTGCCAGCAGCCAAGCTTTTCGGGGGCGGACTGAAGCTTTCTTT.

The chain couples TRBV7-9 to TRBJ2-1, with TRBD1 matching over 9 bases. The CDR3 runs 14 residues. With 6 bases clipped from V and 4 bases from J, the junction kept 4 bases outside the gene matches. Germline CDR1 and CDR2: SEHNR and FQNEAQ (reference sequence). In DNA form, the CDR3 reads TGTGCCAGCAGAACAGGGGGCCGTTACAATGAGCAGTTCTTC. Translated, it gives CASRTGGRYNEQFF. The complete variable domain, with remaining parts taken from reference TRBV7-9 and TRBJ2-1, reads DTGVSQNPRHKITKRGQNVTFRCDPISEHNRLYWYRQTLGQGPEFLTYFQNEAQLEKSRLLSDRFSAERPKGSFSTLEIQRTEQGDSAMYLCASRTGGRYNEQFFGPGTRLTVL.

The chain combines TRBV12-3 or TRBV12-4 with TRBJ2-1; the match to TRBD2 covers 12 bases. Germline trimming cut 7 bases from V and 0 bases from J; bases unmatched to any gene: 19. This CDR3 contains 21 residues. The CDR3 spells CASNSGVTSGSEEGSYNEQFF. CDR3 DNA sequence: TGTGCCAGCAACTCAGGGGTGACTAGCGGGAGTGAGGAGGGCTCCTACAATGAGCAGTTCTTC.

Regarding this clonotype: A much larger clone sits a single nucleotide away, making a read error possible. This chain links TRBV12-3 or TRBV12-4 with TRBJ2-1; D may be TRBD2 (6 bases). The CDR3 totals 13 residues. The ends were cut back, 7 bases at V and 9 bases at J, with 16 bases in the middle. DNA of the CDR3: TGTGCCAGCACTACTCCGGGAGCGAGTGAGCAGTTCTTC. Translation gives CASTTPGASEQFF.

This clonotype has just a few counts. This chain links TRBV7-8 with TRBJ2-7; D is unclear. CDR1 and CDR2 (germline): SGHVS, FQNEAQ. Trimming cost V 5 bases and J 6 bases, with 8 bases left between them. This CDR3 has 11 amino acids. The DNA of the CDR3 is TGTGCCAGCAGCACAACCTCCGAGCAGTACTTC. Translating it yields CASSTTSEQYF.

This clonotype has at least ten counts. V gene TRBV7-8 combines with J gene TRBJ1-1; the D gene is possibly TRBD1 (5 bases). The CDR3 extends over 16 amino acids. Germline V CDR1 and CDR2: SGHVS, FQNEAQ. V was trimmed by 5 bases and J by 1 base, leaving 17 bases between them. Written as DNA, the CDR3 is TGTGCCAGCAGCCAATTCGCGGGGCTACAGAACACTGAAGCTTTCTTT. Translated: CASSQFAGLQNTEAFF. Complete variable domain (other parts from reference TRBV7-8 and TRBJ1-1): GAGVSQSPRYKVAKRGQDVALRCDPISGHVSLFWYQQALGQGPEFLTYFQNEAQLDKSGLPSDRFFAERPEGSVSTLKIQRTQQEDSAVYLCASSQFAGLQNTEAFFGQGTRLTVV.